This T cell receptor (beta chain) came from a study of OX40 agonist ivuxolimab in advanced cancers. As for the study in general: At roughly 83% male, the cohort had a mean age of roughly 60 years, ranging from about 23 to 80. Previous treatment with anti-PD-1, anti-PD-L1 or anti-CTLA-4 therapy was allowed; 40% had received some.

Produced via immunoSEQ multiplex PCR; TCRdb's table is partial and in-frame only. Of more than 75,000 clones in the sample, around four fifths are singletons; the top ten hold roughly 1.1%. CDR3 size: 14 residues. Germline lookup yields CDR1 PRHDT and CDR2 FYEKMQ (reference sequence). V was cut by 5 bases and J by 1 base, with 11 bases left in between. This specimen was CD4+ or CD8+ T cells sorted from blood, taken in a trial of the OX40 agonist ivuxolimab. The sequence was obtained from an adult with an advanced solid tumor such as melanoma, head and neck, liver or kidney cancer. The rearrangement uses TRBV13 and TRBJ1-1; TRBD1 might be the D (6 bases). The CDR3 reads CASSPGGANTEAFF. DNA for the CDR3: TGTGCCAGCAGCCCGGGGGGGGCGAACACTGAAGCTTTCTTT.